What follows are 8 T cell receptor beta chains derived from one specimen sequenced in a study of cytomegalovirus exposure and HLA in healthy donors. A multiplex PCR was run with 60 Vbeta primers and 13 Jbeta primers. Repertoires were generated with immunoSEQ multiplex PCR, while TCRdb's copy carries only in-frame clones and drops some. This table has 95,000 to 150,000 clones, about 80% appearing once. Sequenced input: PBMCs. The receptors shown here come from a man aged 60 to 69 in good health and CMV-seropositive.

The chain has TRBV5-1 and TRBJ2-2, with 9 bases aligning to TRBD2. V was clipped by 0 bases and J by 7 bases; unmatched bases: 7. CDR3 size: 16 residues. Germline V CDR1 and CDR2: SGHRS, YFSETQ. CDR3: CASSLDGGRALGELFF. CDR3 coding DNA: TGCGCCAGCAGCTTGGACGGCGGGAGGGCCCTCGGGGAGCTGTTTTTT.

CDR3 nucleotide sequence: TGTGCCAGTGCCGGGACAGACACTTTTCCCCAGCATTTT. Its protein is CASAGTDTFPQHF. This chain uses TRBV19 with TRBJ1-5; 7 bases match TRBD1. In germline, CDR1 is LNHDA, CDR2 SQIVND (reference sequence). The CDR3 contains 13 residues. V trimming: 8 bases; J trimming: 10 bases; junction bases outside the gene matches: 11. Complete variable domain (other parts from reference TRBV19 and TRBJ1-5): DGGITQSPKYLFRKEGQNVTLSCEQNLNHDAMYWYRQDPGQGLRLIYYSQIVNDFQKGDIAEGYSVSREKKESFPLTVTSAQKNPTAFYLCASAGTDTFPQHFGDGTRLSIL.

The J gene is TRBJ2-5, the V gene TRBV5-1, with 13 bases fitting TRBD2. The CDR3 is made up of 18 amino acids. V gave up 0 bases and J gave up 5 bases; unmatched junction bases: 10. The germline V gene has CDR1 SGHRS and CDR2 YFSETQ. The CDR3 reads CASSLGTSGRRMGETQYF. CDR3 bases: TGCGCCAGCAGCTTGGGGACTAGCGGGAGACGGATGGGGGAGACCCAGTACTTC. The full variable domain, rest sourced from reference TRBV5-1 and TRBJ2-5, is KAGVTQTPRYLIKTRGQQVTLSCSPISGHRSVSWYQQTPGQGLQFLFEYFSETQRNKGNFPGRFSGRQFSNSRSEMNVSTLELGDSALYLCASSLGTSGRRMGETQYFGPGTRLLVL.

Concerning this clone itself: This sample includes further DNA sequences coding for the same CDR3. The chain joins TRBV5-1 to TRBJ2-7, with D tentatively TRBD2 (5 bases). The CDR3 is 16 amino acids. Trimming stripped 3 bases from V and 7 bases from J, with 23 bases between. Germline CDR1 SGHRS, CDR2 YFSETQ. CDR3 DNA: TGCGCCAGCAGCTCGGGCCGAGGGTTGTTCGAGCTAGAGCAGTACTTC. This sequence encodes CASSSGRGLFELEQYF.

V and J are TRBV6-1 and TRBJ1-2; 8 nucleotides agree with TRBD1. Trimming took 1 base from V and 2 from J; bases not matched to a gene: 3. The CDR3 loop spans 15 amino acids. The germline CDR1 and CDR2 sequences are MNHNS and SASEGT. CDR3 DNA sequence: TGTGCCAGCAGTGAAGGATGGACAGGGAACTATGGCTACACCTTC. It specifies CASSEGWTGNYGYTF.

The chain employs TRBV6-5 and TRBJ1-2; D may be TRBD1 (6 bases). The CDR3 loop spans 12 amino acids. V lost 7 bases, J lost 7 bases, and 13 bases lay in between. Germline CDR1 reads MNHEY; CDR2 reads SVGAGI. DNA of the CDR3: TGTGCCAGCACCAAGACAGGCGCTGGCTACACCTTC. Translated: CASTKTGAGYTF.

In regard to this clone: One junction end does not reproduce the germline sequence, and a read error may be involved. DNA for the CDR3: TGTGCCAGTAGAGCAGGGGGCGCTGGGGCCAACGGCCTGACTTTC. Translated, it gives CASRAGGAGANGLTF. V is TRBV19 and J is TRBJ2-6, with 8 bases matching TRBD1. CDR1 and CDR2 from the germline V gene are LNHDA and SQIVND (reference sequence). The CDR3 extends over 15 amino acids.

The chain has TRBV5-1 and TRBJ2-2, with a tentative D call TRBD2 (6 bases). Trimming removed 4 bases at V and 0 bases at J, with 13 bases between. Germline CDR1 is SGHRS and CDR2 is YFSETQ. The length of the CDR3 is 16 residues. The CDR3 bases are TGCGCCAGCAGCCCTATGGGGGGTGCGAACACCGGGGAGCTGTTTTTT. It yields the protein CASSPMGGANTGELFF.